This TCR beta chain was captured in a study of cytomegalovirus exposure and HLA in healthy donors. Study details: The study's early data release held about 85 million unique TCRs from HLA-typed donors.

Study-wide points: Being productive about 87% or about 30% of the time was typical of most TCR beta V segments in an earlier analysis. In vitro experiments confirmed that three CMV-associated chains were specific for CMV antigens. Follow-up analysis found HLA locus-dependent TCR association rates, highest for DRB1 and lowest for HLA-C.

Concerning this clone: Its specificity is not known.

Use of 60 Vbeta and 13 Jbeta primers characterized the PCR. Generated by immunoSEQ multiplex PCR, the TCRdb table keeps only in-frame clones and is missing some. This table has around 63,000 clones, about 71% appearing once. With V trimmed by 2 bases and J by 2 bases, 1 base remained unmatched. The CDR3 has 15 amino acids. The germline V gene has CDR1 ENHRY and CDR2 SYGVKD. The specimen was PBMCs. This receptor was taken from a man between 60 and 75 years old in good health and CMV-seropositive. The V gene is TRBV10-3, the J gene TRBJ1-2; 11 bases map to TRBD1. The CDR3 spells CAISEGQGANYGYTF. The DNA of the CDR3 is TGTGCCATCAGTGAGGGACAGGGGGCAAACTATGGCTACACCTTC.